This T cell receptor beta chain was retrieved from a study of blood T cells in healthy people across ages. It was with a sample-barcoded 5' primer and a J-beta primer mix that a second PCR of roughly 7 to 12 cycles was run. Each TCR beta cDNA got a 12-nucleotide random molecular identifier. Using its own MiXCR run on the 5' RACE reads, TCRdb lists one record per CDR3 protein. The repertoire holds 1.5 million to 2 million distinct CDR3 sequences, 28% seen once, with roughly 8% in the top ten. PBMCs numbering at least 6 million were isolated per sample. RNA extraction gave at least 5.5 micrograms of total RNA per sample. In its sample, this clonotype was seen a few times. The target antigen is unknown. Study observations and caveats: Changes seen in expanded clonotypes were possibly confounded by donor CMV status left unknown.

Germline CDR1 is SQVTM and CDR2 is ANQGSEA. This CDR3 has 11 residues. The sequence came from a woman aged 25 to 39 in good health. Material: blood. This chain connects TRBV29-1 to TRBJ1-2; possibly TRBD1 for D (6 bases). CDR3 amino acids: CTSAGDYGYTF. In DNA, the CDR3 is TGCACCTCGGCAGGGGACTATGGCTACACCTTC. Together with reference TRBV29-1 and TRBJ1-2, the CDR3 gives the full variable domain: SAVISQKPSRDICQRGTSLTIQCQVDSQVTMMFWYRQQPGQSLTLIATANQGSEATYESGFVIDKFPISRPNLTFSTLTVSNMSPEDSSIYLCTSAGDYGYTFGSGTRLTVV.